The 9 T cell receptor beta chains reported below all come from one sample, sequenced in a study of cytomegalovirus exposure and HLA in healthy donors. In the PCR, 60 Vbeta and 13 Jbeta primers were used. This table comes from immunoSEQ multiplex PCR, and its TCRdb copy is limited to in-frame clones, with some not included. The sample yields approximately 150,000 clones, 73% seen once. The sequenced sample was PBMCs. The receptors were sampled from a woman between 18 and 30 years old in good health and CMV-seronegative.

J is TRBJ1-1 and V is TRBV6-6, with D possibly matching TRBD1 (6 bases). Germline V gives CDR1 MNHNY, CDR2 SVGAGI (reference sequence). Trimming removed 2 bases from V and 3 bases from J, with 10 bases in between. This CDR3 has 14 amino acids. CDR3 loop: CASSYGDTHTEAFF. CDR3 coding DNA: TGTGCCAGCAGTTACGGGGACACGCACACTGAAGCTTTCTTT.

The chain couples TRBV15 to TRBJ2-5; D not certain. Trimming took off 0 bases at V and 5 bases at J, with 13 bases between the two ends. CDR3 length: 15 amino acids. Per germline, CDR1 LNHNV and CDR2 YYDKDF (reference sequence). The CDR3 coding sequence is TGTGCCACCAGCAGAGAAGGAATTAGGCGGGAGACCCAGTACTTC. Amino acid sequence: CATSREGIRRETQYF.

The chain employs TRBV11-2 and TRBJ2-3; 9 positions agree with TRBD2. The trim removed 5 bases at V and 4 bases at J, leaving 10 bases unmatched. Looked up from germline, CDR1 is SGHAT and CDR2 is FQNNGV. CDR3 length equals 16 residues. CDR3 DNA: TGTGCCAGCAGCCGGATCAGCGGGAGGTTCCCAGATACGCAGTATTTT. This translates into CASSRISGRFPDTQYF. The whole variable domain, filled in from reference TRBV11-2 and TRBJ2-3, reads EAGVAQSPRYKIIEKRQSVAFWCNPISGHATLYWYQQILGQGPKLLIQFQNNGVVDDSQLPKDRFSAERLKGVDSTLKIQPAKLEDSAVYLCASSRISGRFPDTQYFGPGTRLTVL.

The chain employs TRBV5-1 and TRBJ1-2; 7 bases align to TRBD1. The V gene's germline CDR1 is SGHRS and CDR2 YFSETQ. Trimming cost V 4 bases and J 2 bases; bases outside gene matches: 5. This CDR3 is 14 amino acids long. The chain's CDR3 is CASSRETGNYGYTF. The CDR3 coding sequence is TGCGCCAGCAGCCGGGAGACAGGGAACTATGGCTACACCTTC.

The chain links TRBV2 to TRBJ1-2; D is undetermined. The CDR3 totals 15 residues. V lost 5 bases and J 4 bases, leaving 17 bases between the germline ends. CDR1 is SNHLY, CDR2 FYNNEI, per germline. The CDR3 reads CASSKLMTGSYGYTF. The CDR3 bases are TGTGCCAGCAGTAAGCTTATGACGGGGAGCTATGGCTACACCTTC. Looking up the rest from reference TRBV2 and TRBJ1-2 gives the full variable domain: EPEVTQTPSHQVTQMGQEVILRCVPISNHLYFYWYRQILGQKVEFLVSFYNNEISEKSEIFDDQFSVERPDGSNFTLKIRSTKLEDSAMYFCASSKLMTGSYGYTFGSGTRLTVV.

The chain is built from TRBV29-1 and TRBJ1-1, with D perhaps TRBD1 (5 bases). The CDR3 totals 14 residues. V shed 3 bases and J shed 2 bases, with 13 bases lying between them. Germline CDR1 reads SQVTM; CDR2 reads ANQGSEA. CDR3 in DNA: TGCAGCGTTGAGCGGAAGGGGCTCAACACTGAAGCTTTCTTT. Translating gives CSVERKGLNTEAFF.

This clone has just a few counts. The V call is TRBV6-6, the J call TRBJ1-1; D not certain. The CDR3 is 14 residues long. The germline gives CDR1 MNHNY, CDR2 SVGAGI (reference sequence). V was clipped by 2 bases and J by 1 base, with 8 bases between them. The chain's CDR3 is CASSYNPGNTEAFF. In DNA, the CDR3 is TGTGCCAGCAGTTACAACCCAGGGAACACTGAAGCTTTCTTT.

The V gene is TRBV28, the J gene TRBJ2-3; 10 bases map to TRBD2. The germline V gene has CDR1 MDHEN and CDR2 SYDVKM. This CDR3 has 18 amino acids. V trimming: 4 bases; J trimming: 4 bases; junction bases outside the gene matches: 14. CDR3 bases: TGTGCCAGCAGTTCCCCCGGGAGCGGGGGGGCCGTAGCAGATACGCAGTATTTT. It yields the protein CASSSPGSGGAVADTQYF.

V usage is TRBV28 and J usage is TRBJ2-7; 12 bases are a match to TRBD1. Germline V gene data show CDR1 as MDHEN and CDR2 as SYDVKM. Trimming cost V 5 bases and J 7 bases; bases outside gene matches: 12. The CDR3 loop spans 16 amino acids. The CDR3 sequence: CASSAQGGTGGQEQYF. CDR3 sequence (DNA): TGTGCCAGCAGTGCTCAGGGGGGGACAGGGGGCCAAGAGCAGTACTTC.